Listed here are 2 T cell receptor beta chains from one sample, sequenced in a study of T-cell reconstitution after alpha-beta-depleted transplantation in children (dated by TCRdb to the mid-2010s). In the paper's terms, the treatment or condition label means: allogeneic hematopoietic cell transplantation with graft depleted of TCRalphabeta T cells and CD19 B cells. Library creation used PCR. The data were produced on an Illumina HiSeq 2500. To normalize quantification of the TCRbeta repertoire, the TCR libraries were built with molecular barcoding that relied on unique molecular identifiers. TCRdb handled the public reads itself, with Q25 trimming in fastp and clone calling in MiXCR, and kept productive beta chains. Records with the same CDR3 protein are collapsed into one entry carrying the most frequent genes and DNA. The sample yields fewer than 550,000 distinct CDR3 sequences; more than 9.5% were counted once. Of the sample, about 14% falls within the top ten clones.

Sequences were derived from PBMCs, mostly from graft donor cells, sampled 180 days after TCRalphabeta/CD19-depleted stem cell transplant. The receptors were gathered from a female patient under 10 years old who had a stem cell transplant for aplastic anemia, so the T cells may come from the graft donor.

Here the CDR3 reads CSVGAISSYNEQFF. CDR3 sequence (DNA): TGCAGCGTCGGAGCTATTAGCTCCTACAATGAGCAGTTCTTC. V and J are TRBV29-1 and TRBJ2-1; no clear D gene. This CDR3 region has 14 residues. Trimming removed 6 bases from V and 0 bases from J, with 12 bases in between. Germline CDR1 SQVTM, CDR2 ANQGSEA.

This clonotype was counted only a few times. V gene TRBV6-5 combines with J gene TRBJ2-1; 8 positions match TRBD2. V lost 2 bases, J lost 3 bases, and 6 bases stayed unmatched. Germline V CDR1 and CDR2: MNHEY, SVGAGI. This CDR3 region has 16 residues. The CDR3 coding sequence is TGTGCCAGCAGTTACAGGGCTAGCGGGCTCTACAATGAGCAGTTCTTC. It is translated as CASSYRASGLYNEQFF.